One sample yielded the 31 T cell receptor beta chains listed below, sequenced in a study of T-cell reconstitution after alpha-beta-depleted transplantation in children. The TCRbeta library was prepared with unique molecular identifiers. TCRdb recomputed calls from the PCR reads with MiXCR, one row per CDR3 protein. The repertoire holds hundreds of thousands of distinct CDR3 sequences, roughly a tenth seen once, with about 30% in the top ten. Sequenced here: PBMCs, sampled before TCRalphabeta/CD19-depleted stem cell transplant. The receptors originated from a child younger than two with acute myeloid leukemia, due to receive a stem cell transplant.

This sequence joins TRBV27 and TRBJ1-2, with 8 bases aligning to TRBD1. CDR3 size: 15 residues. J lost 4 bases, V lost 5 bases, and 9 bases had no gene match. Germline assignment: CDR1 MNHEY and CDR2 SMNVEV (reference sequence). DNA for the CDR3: TGTGCCAGCAGTCTCCGACAGGGGTTGGCCTATGGCTACACCTTC. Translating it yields CASSLRQGLAYGYTF.

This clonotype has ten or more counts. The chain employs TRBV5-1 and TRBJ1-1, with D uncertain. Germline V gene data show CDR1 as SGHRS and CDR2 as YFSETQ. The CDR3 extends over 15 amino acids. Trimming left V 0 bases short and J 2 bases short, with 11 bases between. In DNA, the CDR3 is TGCGCCAGCAGCTTGGCTGGGATCACTAACACTGAAGCTTTCTTT. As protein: CASSLAGITNTEAFF.

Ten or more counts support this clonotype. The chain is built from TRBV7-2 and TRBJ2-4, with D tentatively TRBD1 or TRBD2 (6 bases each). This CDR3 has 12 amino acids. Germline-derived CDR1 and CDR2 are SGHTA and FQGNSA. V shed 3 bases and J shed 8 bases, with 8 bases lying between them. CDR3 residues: CASSLRGDIQYF. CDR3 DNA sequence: TGTGCCAGCAGCTTGAGGGGGGACATTCAGTACTTC.

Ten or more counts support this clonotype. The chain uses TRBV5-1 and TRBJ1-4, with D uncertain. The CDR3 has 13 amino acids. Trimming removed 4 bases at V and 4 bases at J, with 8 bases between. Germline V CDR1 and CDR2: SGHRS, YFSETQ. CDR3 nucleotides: TGCGCCAGCAGCATGGACGGTAATGAAAAACTGTTTTTT. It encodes CASSMDGNEKLFF.

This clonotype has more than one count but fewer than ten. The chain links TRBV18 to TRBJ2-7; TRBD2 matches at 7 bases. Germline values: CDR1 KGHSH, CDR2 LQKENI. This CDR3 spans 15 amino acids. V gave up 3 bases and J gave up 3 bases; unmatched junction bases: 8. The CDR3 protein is CASSPTSAYHYEQYF. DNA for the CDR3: TGTGCCAGCTCACCTACTAGCGCCTACCACTACGAGCAGTACTTC. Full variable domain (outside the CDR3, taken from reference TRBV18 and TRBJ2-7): NAGVMQNPRHLVRRRGQEARLRCSPMKGHSHVYWYRQLPEEGLKFMVYLQKENIIDESGMPKERFSAEFPKEGPSILRIQQVVRGDSAAYFCASSPTSAYHYEQYFGPGTRLTVT.

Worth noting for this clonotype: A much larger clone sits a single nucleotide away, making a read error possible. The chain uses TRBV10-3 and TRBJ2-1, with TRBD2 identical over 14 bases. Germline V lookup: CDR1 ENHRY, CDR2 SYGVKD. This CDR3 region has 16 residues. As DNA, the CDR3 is TGTGCCATCAGTGAGCCGACTAGCGGGAGGGGCAATGAGCAGTCCTTC. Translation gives CAISEPTSGRGNEQSF.

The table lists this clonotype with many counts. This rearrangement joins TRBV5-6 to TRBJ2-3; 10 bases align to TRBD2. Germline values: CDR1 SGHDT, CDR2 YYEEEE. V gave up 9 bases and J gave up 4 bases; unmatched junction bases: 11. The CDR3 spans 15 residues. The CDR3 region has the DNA TGTGCCACCCGAGGGAGCGGGAGGGTAGCAGATACGCAGTATTTT. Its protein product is CATRGSGRVADTQYF.

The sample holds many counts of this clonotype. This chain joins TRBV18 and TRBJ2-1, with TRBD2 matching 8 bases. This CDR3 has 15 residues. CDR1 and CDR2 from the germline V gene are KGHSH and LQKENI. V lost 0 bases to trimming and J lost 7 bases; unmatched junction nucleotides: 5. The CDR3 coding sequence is TGTGCCAGCTCACCACCTAGCGGGGTTTTAAATGAGCAGTTCTTC. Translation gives CASSPPSGVLNEQFF.

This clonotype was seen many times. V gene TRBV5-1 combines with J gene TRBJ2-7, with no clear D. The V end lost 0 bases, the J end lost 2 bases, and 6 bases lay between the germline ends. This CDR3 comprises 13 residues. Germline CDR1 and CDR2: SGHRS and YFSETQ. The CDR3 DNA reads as TGCGCCAGCAGCTTGGCCGAAACCTACGAGCAGTACTTC. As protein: CASSLAETYEQYF.

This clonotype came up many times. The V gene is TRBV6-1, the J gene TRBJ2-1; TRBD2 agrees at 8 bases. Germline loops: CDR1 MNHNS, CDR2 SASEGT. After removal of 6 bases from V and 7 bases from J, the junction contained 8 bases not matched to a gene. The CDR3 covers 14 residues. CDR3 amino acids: CASRPSGPSNEQFF. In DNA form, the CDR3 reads TGTGCCAGCAGGCCTAGCGGGCCCAGTAATGAGCAGTTCTTC.

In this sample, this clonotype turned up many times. The CDR3 is CSAKEGYQETQYF. Here the CDR3 DNA reads TGCAGTGCTAAAGAGGGGTACCAAGAGACCCAGTACTTC. This rearrangement joins TRBV20-1 to TRBJ2-5, with D possibly being TRBD1 or TRBD2 (5 bases each). The CDR3 spans 13 residues. V lost 4 bases and J lost 0, with 9 bases in between. The germline CDR1 and CDR2 sequences are DFQATT and SNEGSKA (reference sequence).

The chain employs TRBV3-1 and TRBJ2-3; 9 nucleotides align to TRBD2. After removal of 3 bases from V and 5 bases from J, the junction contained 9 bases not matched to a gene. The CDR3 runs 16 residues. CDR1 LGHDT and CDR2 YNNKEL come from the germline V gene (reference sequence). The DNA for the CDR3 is TGTGCCAGCAGCCAGTTCCTAGCGGGATTACGAGATACGCAGTATTTT. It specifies CASSQFLAGLRDTQYF.

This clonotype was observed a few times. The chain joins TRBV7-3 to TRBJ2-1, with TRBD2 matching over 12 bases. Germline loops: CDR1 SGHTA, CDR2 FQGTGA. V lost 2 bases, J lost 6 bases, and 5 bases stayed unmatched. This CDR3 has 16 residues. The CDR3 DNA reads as TGTGCCAGCAGCTTACTACGGACTAGCGGGATCAATGAGCAGTTCTTC. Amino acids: CASSLLRTSGINEQFF.

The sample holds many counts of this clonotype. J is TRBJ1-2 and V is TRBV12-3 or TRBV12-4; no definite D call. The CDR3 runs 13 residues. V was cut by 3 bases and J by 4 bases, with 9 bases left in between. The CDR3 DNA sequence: TGTGCCAGCAGTTTTGGGGAGGGCTATGGCTACACCTTC. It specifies CASSFGEGYGYTF.

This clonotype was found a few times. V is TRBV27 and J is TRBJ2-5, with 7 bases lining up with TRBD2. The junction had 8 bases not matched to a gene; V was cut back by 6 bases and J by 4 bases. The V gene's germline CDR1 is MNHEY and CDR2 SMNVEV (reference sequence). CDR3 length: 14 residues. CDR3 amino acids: CASREELARETQYF. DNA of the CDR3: TGTGCCAGCAGGGAAGAACTAGCGCGAGAGACCCAGTACTTC.

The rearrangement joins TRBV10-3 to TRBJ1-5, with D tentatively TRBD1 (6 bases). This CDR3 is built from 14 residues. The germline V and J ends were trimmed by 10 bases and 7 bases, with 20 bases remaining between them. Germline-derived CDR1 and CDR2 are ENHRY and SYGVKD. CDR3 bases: TGTGCCACCCGGGGGGGCAGGGAAGGACAGCCCCAGCATTTT. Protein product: CATRGGREGQPQHF.

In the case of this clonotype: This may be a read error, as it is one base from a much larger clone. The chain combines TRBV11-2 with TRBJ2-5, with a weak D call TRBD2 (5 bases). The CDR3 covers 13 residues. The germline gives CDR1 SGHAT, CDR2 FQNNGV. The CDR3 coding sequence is TGTACCAGCAGCTTAGATCCCGGACTTCCCCAGTACTTC. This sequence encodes CTSSLDPGLPQYF.

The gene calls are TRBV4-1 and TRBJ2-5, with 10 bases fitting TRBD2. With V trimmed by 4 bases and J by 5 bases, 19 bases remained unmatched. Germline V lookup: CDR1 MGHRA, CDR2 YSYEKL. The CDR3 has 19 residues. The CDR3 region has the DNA TGCGCCAGCAGCCGGGTGGGGCTAGCGGGAGAGGGCGAGCAGGAGACCCAGTACTTC. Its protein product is CASSRVGLAGEGEQETQYF.

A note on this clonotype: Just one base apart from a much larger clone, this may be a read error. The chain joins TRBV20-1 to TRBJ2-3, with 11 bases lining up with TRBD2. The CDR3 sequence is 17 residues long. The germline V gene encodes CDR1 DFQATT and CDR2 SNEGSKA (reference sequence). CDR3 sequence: CSALGTSGFWIGDTPYF. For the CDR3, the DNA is TGCAGTGCTCTCGGGACTAGCGGATTTTGGATTGGAGATACGCCGTATTTT.

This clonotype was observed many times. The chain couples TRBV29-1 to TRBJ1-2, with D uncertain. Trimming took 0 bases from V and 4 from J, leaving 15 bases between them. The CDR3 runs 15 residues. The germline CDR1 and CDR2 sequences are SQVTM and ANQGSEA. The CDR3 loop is CSVEDKSAATYGYTF. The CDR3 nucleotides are TGCAGCGTTGAAGACAAGAGCGCAGCTACCTATGGCTACACCTTC.

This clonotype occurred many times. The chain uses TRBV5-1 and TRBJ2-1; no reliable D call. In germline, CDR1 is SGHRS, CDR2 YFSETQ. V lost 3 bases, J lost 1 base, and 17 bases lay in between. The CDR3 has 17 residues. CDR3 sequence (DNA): TGCGCCAGCAGCTCCCCAGCCCAACCCGGGTCCTACAATGAGCAGTTCTTC. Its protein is CASSSPAQPGSYNEQFF.

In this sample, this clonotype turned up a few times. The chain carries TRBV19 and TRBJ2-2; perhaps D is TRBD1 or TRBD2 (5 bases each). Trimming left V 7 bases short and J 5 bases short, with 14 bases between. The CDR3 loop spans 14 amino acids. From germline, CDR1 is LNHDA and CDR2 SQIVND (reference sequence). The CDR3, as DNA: TGTGCCAGTACCCCAGCGAGGGGAACCGGGGAGCTGTTTTTT. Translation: CASTPARGTGELFF.

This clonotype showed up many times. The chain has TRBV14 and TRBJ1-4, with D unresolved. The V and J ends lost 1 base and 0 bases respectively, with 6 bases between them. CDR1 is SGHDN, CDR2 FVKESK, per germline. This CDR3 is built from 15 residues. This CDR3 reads CASSQVHSTNEKLFF. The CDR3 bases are TGTGCCAGCAGCCAAGTCCATTCAACTAATGAAAAACTGTTTTTT.

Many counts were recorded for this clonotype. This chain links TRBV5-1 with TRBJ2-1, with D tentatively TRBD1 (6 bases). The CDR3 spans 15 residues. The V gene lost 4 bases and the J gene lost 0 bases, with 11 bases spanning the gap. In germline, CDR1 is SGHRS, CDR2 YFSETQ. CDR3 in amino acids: CASSPQGSSYNEQFF. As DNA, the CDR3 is TGCGCCAGCAGCCCTCAGGGGAGCTCCTACAATGAGCAGTTCTTC.

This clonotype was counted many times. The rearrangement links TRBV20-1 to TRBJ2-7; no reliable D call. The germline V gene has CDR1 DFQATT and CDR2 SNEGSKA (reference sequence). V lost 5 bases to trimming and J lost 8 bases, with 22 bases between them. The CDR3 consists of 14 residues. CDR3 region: CSASLDTRLRQQYF. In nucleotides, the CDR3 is TGCAGTGCTTCACTTGACACCCGACTCCGTCAGCAGTACTTC.

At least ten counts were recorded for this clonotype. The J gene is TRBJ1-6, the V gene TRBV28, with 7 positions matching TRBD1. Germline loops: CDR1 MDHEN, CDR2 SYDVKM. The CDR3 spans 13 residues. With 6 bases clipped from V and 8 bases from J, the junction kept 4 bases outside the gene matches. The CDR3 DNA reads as TGTGCCAGCAGAAGACAGGGAGATTCACCCCTCCACTTT. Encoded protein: CASRRQGDSPLHF.

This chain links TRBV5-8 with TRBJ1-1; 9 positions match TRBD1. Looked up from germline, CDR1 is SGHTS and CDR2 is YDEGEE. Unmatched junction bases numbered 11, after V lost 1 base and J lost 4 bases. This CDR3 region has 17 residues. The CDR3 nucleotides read TGTGCCAGCAGCTTGAGCCGGGACAGGGCTCCTTCCACTGAAGCTTTCTTT. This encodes CASSLSRDRAPSTEAFF.

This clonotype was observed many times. The DNA of the CDR3 is TGCAGTGCGGTGAGCGGGAGGGCCTACGAGCAGTACTTC. Translation gives CSAVSGRAYEQYF. The genes are TRBV20-1 and TRBJ2-7; 10 nucleotides match TRBD2. Germline V CDR1 and CDR2: DFQATT, SNEGSKA (reference sequence). CDR3 length: 13 amino acids. The V and J ends lost 6 bases and 2 bases, in that order; junction bases with no gene match: 4.

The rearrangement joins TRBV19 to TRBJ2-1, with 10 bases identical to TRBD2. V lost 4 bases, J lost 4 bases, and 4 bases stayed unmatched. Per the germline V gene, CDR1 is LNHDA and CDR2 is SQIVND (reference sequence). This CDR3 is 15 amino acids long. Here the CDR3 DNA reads TGTGCCAGTAGTACCGGGACTAGCGCATACAATGAGCAGTTCTTC. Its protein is CASSTGTSAYNEQFF.

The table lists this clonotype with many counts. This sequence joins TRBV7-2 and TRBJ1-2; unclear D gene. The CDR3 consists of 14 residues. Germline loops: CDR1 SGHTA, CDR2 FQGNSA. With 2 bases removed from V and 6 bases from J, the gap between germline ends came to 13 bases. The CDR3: CASSLSPQPNGYTF. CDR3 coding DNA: TGTGCCAGCAGCTTATCCCCCCAGCCGAATGGCTACACCTTC.

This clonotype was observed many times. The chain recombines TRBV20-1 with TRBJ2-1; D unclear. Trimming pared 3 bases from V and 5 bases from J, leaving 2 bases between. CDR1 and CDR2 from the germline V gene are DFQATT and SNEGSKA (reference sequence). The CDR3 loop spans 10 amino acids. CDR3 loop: CSARDNEQFF. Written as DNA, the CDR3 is TGCAGTGCTAGGGACAATGAGCAGTTCTTC.